The entry that follows covers one TCR beta chain sequence. Its antigen target is currently unknown. Base quality data are lacking; no much larger clone is found one base away. Library preparation was by RT-PCR. TCRdb lists the instrument as Illumina HiSeq 2500. The public reads were reprocessed in TCRdb via fastp at Q25 and MiXCR, keeping in-frame beta chains. Each record represents a unique CDR3 protein, reported with the most common genes and DNA among its rows. The sample table lists approximately 480,000 distinct CDR3 sequences, approximately 11% of them with a count of one. The ten largest clonotypes hold 10% to 15% of the sample. This sample is drawn from a study of response to subunit inactivated influenza vaccine (dated by TCRdb to the late 2010s). At the level of the whole study: To follow how T cells responded to a trivalent subunit inactivated influenza vaccine, the researchers relied on deep quantitative profiling of the T cell receptor repertoire.

The label giving this sample's time point can be read as: 40 to 45 days after influenza vaccine administration. Taken from cysteine to phenylalanine, the CDR3 has 19 residues. Just the 57-base CDR3 DNA is kept, in frame starting at base 1. The germline V gene encodes CDR1 SGHVS and CDR2 FNYEAQ. V trim: 4 bases; J trim: 0 bases; unmatched bases: 6. The research as a whole found: According to the authors, only a limited number of new T cells may be recruited by each seasonal influenza vaccination.

The sequence was collected from a man aged 45-60 years who received an inactivated influenza vaccine. Donor details come from another sample of the same person, matched by shared clones. The source material was PBMCs from blood, sampled more than 35 days after vaccination. The sequence joins TRBV7-6 to TRBJ2-2; TRBD2 agrees with 15 junctional bases. The DNA sequence is TGTGCCAGCAGCTCATTGGGACTAGCGGGAGGCTCGAACACCGGGGAGCTGTTTTTT. Translated, this gives CASSSLGLAGGSNTGELFF.